Sequencing of this T cell receptor beta chain was carried out in a study of blood T cell repertoires in COVID-19. As for the study in general: Sample material is recorded as cDNA or gDNA derived from T cells, B-cell-depleted T cells, or PBMCs.

Clinical history as reported by participants underpinned cohort assignment. The recovered donors of Cohort 3 showed two negative PCRs, clearance, or symptom resolution. CDR3 length equals 15 residues. The germline CDR1 and CDR2 sequences are SGHRS and YFSETQ. After removal of 0 bases from V and 8 bases from J, the junction contained 9 bases not matched to a gene. In the authors' methods: Scientists estimated how many nucleated cells there were by amplifying reference gene primers. Method: immunoSEQ multiplex PCR; TCRdb's copy keeps in-frame clones and lacks some. V, J and clone size reflect that table, while D and trimming were determined from the DNA. The repertoire holds around 300,000 clones, with roughly nine tenths as singletons.

The chain recombines TRBV5-1 with TRBJ1-2, with TRBD1 matching over 8 bases. What was sequenced was PBMCs or T cells enriched from blood (not recorded which). The receptor comes from a woman between 18 and 29 years old who had recovered from COVID-19. CDR3 sequence reads: CASSLGTGRSDGYTF. The CDR3 nucleotides are TGCGCCAGCAGCTTGGGGACAGGGCGGTCGGACGGCTACACCTTC.